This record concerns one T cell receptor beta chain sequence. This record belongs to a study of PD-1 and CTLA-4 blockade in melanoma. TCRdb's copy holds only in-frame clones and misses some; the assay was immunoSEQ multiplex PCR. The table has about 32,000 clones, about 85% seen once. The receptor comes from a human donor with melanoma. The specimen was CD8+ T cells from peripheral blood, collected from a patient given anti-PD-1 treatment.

The CDR3 sequence: CASSLDRGPYNEQFF. CDR3 sequence (DNA): TGTGCCAGCAGCCTAGACAGGGGTCCATACAATGAGCAGTTCTTC. The rearrangement uses TRBV3-1 (or the pseudogene TRBV3-2) and TRBJ2-1; 8 bases are shared with TRBD1. This CDR3 has 15 amino acids. Germline CDR1 is LGHDT and CDR2 is YNNKEL (reference sequence). Germline trimming cut 4 bases from V and 4 bases from J; bases unmatched to any gene: 6.